The clone carrying this TCR beta chain was counted at least ten times. Its specificity is unknown. TCRdb independently ran MiXCR on the 5' RACE reads; one entry per CDR3 protein. The sample records roughly 20,000 distinct CDR3 sequences, 2.8% being singletons. The source of the sample is a study of spatial heterogeneity in lung cancer. General observations from the study: Mutation tallies in tumors tracked expanded intratumoral alpha and beta TCR counts.

V lost 5 bases, J lost 6 bases, and 7 bases stayed unmatched. This CDR3 spans 15 amino acids. Germline V gene data show CDR1 as SGHTA and CDR2 as FQGTGA. Time point indicated: sample taken at primary tumor resection. More than 70 TRACERx patients with early, untreated non-small cell lung cancer donated samples. No cells were sorted before sequencing. The whole RNA sequenced was extracted from tumor, nontumor lung or frozen PBMC. The chain carries TRBV7-3 and TRBJ2-3; TRBD2 aligns across 11 bases. The sequence was obtained from a male donor with early-stage non-small cell lung cancer. Here the sequenced sample was lung tumor tissue, taken at surgery. DNA of the CDR3: TGTGCCAGCAGCCCACTAGCGGGAGCTTGGGATACGCAGTATTTT. Translated, it gives CASSPLAGAWDTQYF.